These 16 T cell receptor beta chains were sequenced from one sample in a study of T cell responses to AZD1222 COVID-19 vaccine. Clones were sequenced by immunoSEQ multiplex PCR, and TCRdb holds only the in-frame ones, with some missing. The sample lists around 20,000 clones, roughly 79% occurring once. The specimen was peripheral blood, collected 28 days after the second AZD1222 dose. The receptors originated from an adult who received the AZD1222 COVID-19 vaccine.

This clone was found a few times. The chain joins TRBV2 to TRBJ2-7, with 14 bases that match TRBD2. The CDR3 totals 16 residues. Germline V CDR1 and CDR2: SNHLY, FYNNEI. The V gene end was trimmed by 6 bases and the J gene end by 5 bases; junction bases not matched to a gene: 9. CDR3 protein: CASSDLTSGRGHEQYF. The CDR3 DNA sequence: TGTGCCAGCAGCGACCTGACTAGCGGGAGGGGTCACGAGCAGTACTTC.

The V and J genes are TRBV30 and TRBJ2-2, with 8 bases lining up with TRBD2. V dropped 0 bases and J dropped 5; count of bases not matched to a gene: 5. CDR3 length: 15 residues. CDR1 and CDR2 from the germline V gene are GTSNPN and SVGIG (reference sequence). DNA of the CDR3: TGTGCCTGGAGTGTACCCGGGAGGGGGACCGGGGAGCTGTTTTTT. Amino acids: CAWSVPGRGTGELFF.

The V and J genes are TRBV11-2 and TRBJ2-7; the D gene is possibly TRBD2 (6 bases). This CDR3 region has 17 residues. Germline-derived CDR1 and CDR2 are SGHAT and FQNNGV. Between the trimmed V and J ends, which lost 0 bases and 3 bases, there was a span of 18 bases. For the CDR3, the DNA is TGTGCCAGCAGCTTAGATCCCCGGGACGGGGGATACTACGAGCAGTACTTC. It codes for CASSLDPRDGGYYEQYF.

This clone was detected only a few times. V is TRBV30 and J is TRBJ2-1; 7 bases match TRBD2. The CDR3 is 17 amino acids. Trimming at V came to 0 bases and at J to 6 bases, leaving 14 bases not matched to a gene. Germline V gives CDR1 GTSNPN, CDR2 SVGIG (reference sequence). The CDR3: CAWSVFPLVVAGNEQFF. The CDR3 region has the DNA TGTGCCTGGAGTGTCTTCCCCCTCGTGGTAGCGGGCAATGAGCAGTTCTTC.

The CDR3 loop reads CASSIGTGGYEQYF. In DNA, the CDR3 is TGCGCCAGCAGCATCGGGACAGGGGGATACGAGCAGTACTTC. The rearrangement joins TRBV5-1 to TRBJ2-7, with 11 nucleotides matching TRBD1. V dropped 4 bases and J dropped 4; count of bases not matched to a gene: 4. This CDR3 has 14 amino acids. Looked up from germline, CDR1 is SGHRS and CDR2 is YFSETQ.

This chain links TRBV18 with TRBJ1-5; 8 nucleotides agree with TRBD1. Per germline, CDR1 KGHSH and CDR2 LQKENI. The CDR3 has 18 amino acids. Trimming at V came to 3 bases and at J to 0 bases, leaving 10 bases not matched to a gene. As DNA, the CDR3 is TGTGCCAGCTCACCCACCAAAGGACAGGGCTATAGCAATCAGCCCCAGCATTTT. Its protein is CASSPTKGQGYSNQPQHF.

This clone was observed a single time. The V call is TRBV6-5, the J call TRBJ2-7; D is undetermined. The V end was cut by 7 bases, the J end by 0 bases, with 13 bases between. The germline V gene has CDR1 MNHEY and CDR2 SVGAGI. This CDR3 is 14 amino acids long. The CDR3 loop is CASTLRVHSYEQYF. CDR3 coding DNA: TGTGCCAGCACCCTAAGGGTACACTCCTACGAGCAGTACTTC.

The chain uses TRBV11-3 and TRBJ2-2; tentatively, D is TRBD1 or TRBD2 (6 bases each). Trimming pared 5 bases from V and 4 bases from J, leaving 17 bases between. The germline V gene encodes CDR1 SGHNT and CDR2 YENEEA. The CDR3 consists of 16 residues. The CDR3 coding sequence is TGTGCCAGCAGCCCAGGTGGGGGGCGCGGCACCGGGGAGCTGTTTTTT. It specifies CASSPGGGRGTGELFF.

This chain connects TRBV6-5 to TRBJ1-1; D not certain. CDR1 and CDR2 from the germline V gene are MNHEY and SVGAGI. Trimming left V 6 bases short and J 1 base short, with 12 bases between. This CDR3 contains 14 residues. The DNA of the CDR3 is TGTGCCAGCAGGCCCTTCACGGGGAACACTGAAGCTTTCTTT. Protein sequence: CASRPFTGNTEAFF.

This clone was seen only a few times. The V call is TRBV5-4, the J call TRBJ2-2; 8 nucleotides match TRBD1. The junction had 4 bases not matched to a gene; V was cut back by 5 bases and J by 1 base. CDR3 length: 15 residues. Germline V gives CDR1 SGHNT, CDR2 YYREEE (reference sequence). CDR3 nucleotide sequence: TGTGCCAGCAGTTCTGGGACAGGGAACACCGGGGAGCTGTTTTTT. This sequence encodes CASSSGTGNTGELFF. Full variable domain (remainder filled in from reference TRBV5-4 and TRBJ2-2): ETGVTQSPTHLIKTRGQQVTLRCSSQSGHNTVSWYQQALGQGPQFIFQYYREEENGRGNFPPRFSGLQFPNYSSELNVNALELDDSALYLCASSSGTGNTGELFFGEGSRLTVL.

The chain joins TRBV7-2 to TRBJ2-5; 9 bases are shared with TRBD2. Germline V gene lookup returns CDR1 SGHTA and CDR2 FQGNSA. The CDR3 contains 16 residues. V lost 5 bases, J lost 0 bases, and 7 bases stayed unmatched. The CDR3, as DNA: TGTGCCAGCAGCCTCAGACTAGCGGACAACCAAGAGACCCAGTACTTC. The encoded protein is CASSLRLADNQETQYF.

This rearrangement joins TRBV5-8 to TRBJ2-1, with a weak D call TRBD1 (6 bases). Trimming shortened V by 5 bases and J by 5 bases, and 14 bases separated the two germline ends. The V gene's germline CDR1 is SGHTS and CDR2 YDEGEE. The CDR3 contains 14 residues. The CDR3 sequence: CASRPQAGDNEQFF. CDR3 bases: TGTGCCAGCAGACCCCAGGCAGGGGACAATGAGCAGTTCTTC.

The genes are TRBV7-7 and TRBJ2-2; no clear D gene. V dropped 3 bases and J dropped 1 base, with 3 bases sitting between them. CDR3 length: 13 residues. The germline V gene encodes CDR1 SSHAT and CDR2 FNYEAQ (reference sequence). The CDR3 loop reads CASSLGNTGELFF. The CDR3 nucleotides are TGTGCCAGCAGCTTGGGGAACACCGGGGAGCTGTTTTTT.

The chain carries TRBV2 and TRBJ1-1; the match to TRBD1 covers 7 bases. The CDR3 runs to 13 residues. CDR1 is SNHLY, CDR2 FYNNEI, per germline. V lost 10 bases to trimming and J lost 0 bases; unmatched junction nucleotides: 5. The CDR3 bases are TGTGCCACCGGAGACAGGGTGAACACTGAAGCTTTCTTT. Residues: CATGDRVNTEAFF.

CDR3 bases: TGCGCCAGCAGCCAAGGTGTTTGGGGGGACAATGAGCAGTTCTTC. This gives the protein CASSQGVWGDNEQFF. V usage is TRBV4-3 and J usage is TRBJ2-1; maybe TRBD2 (6 bases). Germline lookup yields CDR1 LGHNA and CDR2 YSLEER. This CDR3 is built from 15 residues. V lost 1 base and J lost 5, with 12 bases in between.

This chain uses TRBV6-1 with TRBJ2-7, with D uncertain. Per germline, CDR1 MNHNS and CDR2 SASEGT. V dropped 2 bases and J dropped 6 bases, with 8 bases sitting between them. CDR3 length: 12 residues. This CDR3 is CASSEWVLEQYF. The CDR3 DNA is TGTGCCAGCAGTGAATGGGTACTCGAGCAGTACTTC.